Listed below are T cell receptor beta chains from one sample, sequenced in a study of cytomegalovirus exposure and HLA in healthy donors. The repertoire was sequenced with immunoSEQ multiplex PCR; TCRdb's copy has only in-frame clones and lacks some. Among about 81,000 clones listed, 77% were seen once. What was sequenced was PBMCs. All receptors come from a man over 45 in good health and CMV-seropositive. Both conserved end residues are part of each CDR3. A D gene is named only where the DNA matches it firmly. Size is stated for part of the rows, as once, few or many counts, or as a class when the clone is expanded.

CDR3 protein | CDR3 DNA | V gene | clone size | D gene | J gene | CDR3 length
CASSGYRGSSYNSPLHF | TGTGCCAGCAGCGGTTACAGGGGGAGCTCCTATAATTCACCCCTCCACTTT | TRBV9 | few | TRBD1 | TRBJ1-6 | 17
CASSQRTGGSYEQYF | TGTGCCAGCAGCCAGCGGACAGGGGGCTCCTACGAGCAGTACTTC | TRBV7-8 | NA | TRBD1 | TRBJ2-7 | 15
CASSFWQGVIANTGELFF | TGTGCCAGCAGCTTTTGGCAGGGGGTAATCGCGAACACCGGGGAGCTGTTTTTT | TRBV7-9 | NA | TRBD1 | TRBJ2-2 | 18
CASSLTGANVLTF | TGTGCCAGCAGTCTAACTGGGGCCAACGTCCTGACTTTC | TRBV27 | NA | NA | TRBJ2-6 | 13
CASSQDWGLAGNEQFF | TGCGCCAGCAGCCAAGATTGGGGACTAGCTGGCAATGAGCAGTTCTTC | TRBV4-3 | few | TRBD2 | TRBJ2-1 | 16
CASSYAWERSFYEQYF | TGTGCCAGTAGTTATGCATGGGAGAGGTCTTTCTACGAGCAGTACTTC | TRBV19 | NA | NA | TRBJ2-7 | 16
CASSVVQGAGTGELFF | TGTGCCAGCAGCGTAGTTCAGGGGGCGGGCACCGGGGAGCTGTTTTTT | TRBV9 | NA | TRBD1 | TRBJ2-2 | 16
CASSELTEAFF | TGTGCCAGCAGTGAACTGACTGAAGCTTTCTTT | TRBV2 | NA | NA | TRBJ1-1 | 11
CASSAQGERYGYTF | TGTGCCAGCAGCGCACAGGGAGAGCGCTATGGCTACACCTTC | TRBV2 | NA | NA | TRBJ1-2 | 14
CASSPPDLAAYEQYF | TGTGCCAGCTCACCACCCGACTTAGCGGCCTACGAGCAGTACTTC | TRBV18 | NA | NA | TRBJ2-7 | 15
CASSSSSYNEQFF | TGTGCCAGCAGCTCATCTAGTTACAATGAGCAGTTCTTC | TRBV7-3 | NA | NA | TRBJ2-1 | 13
CASSYGTGYTGELFF | TGCGCCAGCAGCTACGGGACAGGTTACACCGGGGAGCTGTTTTTT | TRBV5-1 | NA | TRBD1 | TRBJ2-2 | 15
CASSNPTGGNEKLFF | TGCGCCAGCAGCAACCCGACAGGGGGTAATGAAAAACTGTTTTTT | TRBV4-1 | NA | TRBD1 | TRBJ1-4 | 15
CASSQGQNTGELFF | TGTGCCAGCAGCCAAGGGCAGAACACCGGGGAGCTGTTTTTT | TRBV4-2 | few | NA | TRBJ2-2 | 14
CASSRDSRWEETQYF | TGTGCCAGCAGCCGGGACAGCAGATGGGAAGAGACCCAGTACTTC | TRBV5-6 | NA | TRBD1 | TRBJ2-5 | 15
CASSSLGGAGNTIYF | TGTGCCAGCAGCTCACTCGGGGGGGCTGGAAACACCATATATTTT | TRBV7-3 | NA | NA | TRBJ1-3 | 15
CASSPRTGASSGANVLTF | TGTGCCAGCAGTCCACGGACAGGGGCGAGCTCTGGGGCCAACGTCCTGACTTTC | TRBV27 | NA | TRBD1 | TRBJ2-6 | 18
CSSSSSGNEQYF | TGTTCCAGCAGCTCTAGCGGGAACGAGCAGTACTTC | TRBV7-9 | NA | TRBD2 | TRBJ2-7 | 12
CASTGNNYGYTF | TGTGCCAGCACCGGGAATAACTATGGCTACACCTTC | TRBV2 | NA | NA | TRBJ1-2 | 12
CASSLMTARTYNEQFF | TGTGCCAGCAGCTTAATGACAGCGAGAACCTACAATGAGCAGTTCTTC | TRBV11-2 | NA | NA | TRBJ2-1 | 16
CASSIPGQGAYEQYF | TGTGCCAGCAGCATTCCGGGACAGGGGGCCTACGAGCAGTACTTC | TRBV11-3 | NA | TRBD1 | TRBJ2-7 | 15
CSSSWTSSGELFF | TGTTCCAGCAGCTGGACTAGCTCCGGGGAGCTGTTTTTT | TRBV7-9 | once | TRBD2 | TRBJ2-2 | 13
CASRPPTGQETQYF | TGTGCCAGCAGACCACCGACAGGCCAAGAGACCCAGTACTTC | TRBV6-5 | NA | NA | TRBJ2-5 | 14
CASSSLTLNVAFF | TGTGCCAGCAGTTCCCTAACCCTGAATGTAGCTTTCTTT | TRBV6-1 | NA | NA | TRBJ1-1 | 13
CASSPRGINNNEQFF | TGTGCCAGCAGCCCCAGGGGAATTAATAACAATGAGCAGTTCTTC | TRBV11-3 | NA | NA | TRBJ2-1 | 15
CASSLLGGAGYTF | TGTGCCAGCAGCCTCTTGGGGGGAGCTGGCTACACCTTC | TRBV6-4 | NA | NA | TRBJ1-2 | 13
CASRARDRGRRNEQFF | TGTGCCAGCAGGGCCCGGGACAGGGGTAGACGTAATGAGCAGTTCTTC | TRBV6-6 | NA | TRBD1 | TRBJ2-1 | 16
CASSTNSLNSPLHF | TGCGCCAGCAGCACGAACAGCCTGAATTCACCCCTCCACTTT | TRBV5-1 | NA | NA | TRBJ1-6 | 14
CASSPNRLNTEAFF | TGTGCCAGCTCACCAAACAGGTTGAACACTGAAGCTTTCTTT | TRBV18 | NA | NA | TRBJ1-1 | 14
CASSQGDRDIEKLFF | TGCGCCAGCAGCCAAGGAGACAGAGATATAGAAAAACTGTTTTTT | TRBV4-1 | NA | NA | TRBJ1-4 | 15
CASSRGRAKDGELFF | TGTGCCAGCAGCCGCGGGAGGGCTAAAGACGGGGAGCTGTTTTTT | TRBV7-3 | few | TRBD2 | TRBJ2-2 | 15